This TCR beta chain was captured in a study of blood T cell repertoires in COVID-19. Generated by immunoSEQ multiplex PCR, the TCRdb table keeps only in-frame clones and is missing some. The sample includes fewer than 450,000 clones, approximately 86% of them seen just once. Germline lookup yields CDR1 SNHLY and CDR2 FYNNEI. V was pared by 8 bases and J by 1 base, with 17 bases between. The CDR3 length is 15 residues. This sequence was found in a woman in her 40s with acute COVID-19. The gene calls are TRBV2 and TRBJ1-1; a possible D gene is TRBD1 (6 bases). The sequenced sample was PBMCs or T cells enriched from blood (not recorded which). CDR3: CASQRPDRRNTEAFF. The CDR3 DNA follows: TGTGCCAGCCAACGACCCGACAGGCGGAACACTGAAGCTTTCTTT.